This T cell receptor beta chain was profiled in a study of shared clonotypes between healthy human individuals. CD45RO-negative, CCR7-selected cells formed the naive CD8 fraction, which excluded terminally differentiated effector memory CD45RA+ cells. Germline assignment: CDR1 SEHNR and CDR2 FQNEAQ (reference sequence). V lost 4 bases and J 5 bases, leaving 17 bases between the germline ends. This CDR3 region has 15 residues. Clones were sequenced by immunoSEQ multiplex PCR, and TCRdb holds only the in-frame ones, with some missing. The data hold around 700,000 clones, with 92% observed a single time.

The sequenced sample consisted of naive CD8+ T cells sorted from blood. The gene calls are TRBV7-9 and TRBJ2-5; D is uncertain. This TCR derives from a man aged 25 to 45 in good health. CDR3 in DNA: TGTGCCAGCAGCTATCCCCGTTCCTTAACGGAGACCCAGTACTTC. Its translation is CASSYPRSLTETQYF.